This is a list of T cell receptor beta chains from one sample in a study of siplizumab effects on memory and regulatory T cells. The table came from immunoSEQ multiplex PCR; TCRdb's copy has only in-frame clones and leaves some out. Among 62,000 or so clones listed, less than 85% were seen once. Source material: memory CD4+ T cells sorted from blood. The origin of the receptors is a human donor in good health. CDR3s leave out the opening cysteine and the closing phenylalanine or tryptophan.

v_gene,CDR3aa
TRBV2,ASSEARSGLYEQY
TRBV10-1,ASSAGSGEQF
TRBV15,ATSRDFGGAGNTIY
TRBV9,ASSAYRDSYEQY
TRBV29-1,SVEEPEWEGVRQPQH
TRBV10-3,AISDGRIYGYT
TRBV7-2,ASSLAGGPETQY
TRBV7-9,ASSSQGAGVTYNEQF
TRBV6-1,ASSDRGYTGELF
TRBV14,ASSRGTSYGYT
TRBV6-5,ASSYSGGVGNTEAF
TRBV4-1,ASSQGQGRQTNQPQH